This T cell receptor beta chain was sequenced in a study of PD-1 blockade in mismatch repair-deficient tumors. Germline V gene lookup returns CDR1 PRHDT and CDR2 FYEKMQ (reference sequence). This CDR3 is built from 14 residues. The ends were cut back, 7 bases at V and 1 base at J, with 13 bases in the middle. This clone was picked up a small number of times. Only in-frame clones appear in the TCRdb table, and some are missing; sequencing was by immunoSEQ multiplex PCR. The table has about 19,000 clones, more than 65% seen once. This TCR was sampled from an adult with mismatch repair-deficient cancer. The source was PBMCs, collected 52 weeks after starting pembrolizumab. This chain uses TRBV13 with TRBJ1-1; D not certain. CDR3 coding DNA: TGTGCCAGCACCACCCGGGTAGGGAACACTGAAGCTTTCTTT. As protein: CASTTRVGNTEAFF.